This passage covers 18 T cell receptor beta chains from one sample sequenced in a study of cytomegalovirus exposure and HLA in healthy donors. PCR amplification relied on 60 Vbeta primers (plus 13 Jbeta primers). TCRdb keeps only in-frame clones here, not all; method: immunoSEQ multiplex PCR. The table has nearly 200,000 clones, 79% seen once. The sample comprised PBMCs. The receptors derive from a male donor in good health and CMV-seropositive.

V and J are TRBV7-2 and TRBJ2-7, with D hard to call. CDR3 length: 15 amino acids. The germline V gene encodes CDR1 SGHTA and CDR2 FQGNSA. The V and J ends lost 1 base and 4 bases respectively, with 14 bases between them. The CDR3 bases are TGTGCCAGCAGCTTAGGTTATTTCGAGCCTTACGAGCAGTACTTC. It translates to CASSLGYFEPYEQYF.

The J gene is TRBJ1-6, the V gene TRBV9, with D unclear. This CDR3 has 15 residues. Germline V gene sequence: CDR1 SGDLS, CDR2 YYNGEE. V lost 6 bases and J lost 0, with 10 bases in between. The CDR3 region is CASNSQSSYNSPLHF. CDR3 nucleotide sequence: TGTGCCAGCAACTCGCAAAGCTCCTATAATTCACCCCTCCACTTT.

V and J are TRBV15 and TRBJ1-1; no reliable D call. V was pared by 1 base and J by 5 bases, with 8 bases between. This CDR3 region has 13 residues. The V gene's germline CDR1 is LNHNV and CDR2 YYDKDF (reference sequence). Written as DNA, the CDR3 is TGTGCCACCAGCAGAGGGTTCGGGACTGAAGCTTTCTTT. Protein product: CATSRGFGTEAFF.

This sequence joins TRBV11-2 and TRBJ2-7; D may be TRBD2 (5 bases). The V gene's germline CDR1 is SGHAT and CDR2 FQNNGV. This CDR3 spans 12 amino acids. V was clipped by 3 bases and J by 4 bases, with 7 bases between them. The CDR3, as DNA: TGTGCCAGCAGCTTGACTAATTACGAGCAGTACTTC. Protein: CASSLTNYEQYF.

This chain joins TRBV7-2 and TRBJ2-2, with D uncertain. In germline, CDR1 is SGHTA, CDR2 FQGNSA. Between the trimmed V and J ends, which lost 2 bases and 8 bases, there was a span of 12 bases. The CDR3 spans 14 residues. For the CDR3, the DNA is TGTGCCAGCAGCTTACCTAGTACAAAAGGGGAGCTGTTTTTT. Its translation: CASSLPSTKGELFF.

V and J are TRBV21-1 and TRBJ1-2; the D call TRBD1 from the table was never checked on the DNA. TRBV21-1 is shown as a pseudogene. This CDR3 has 12 amino acids. The CDR3 reads CASSKPQGGHTF. In nucleotides, the CDR3 is TGTGCCAGCAGCAAACCCCAAGGGGGACACACCTTC.

The genes are TRBV6-1 and TRBJ1-1, with TRBD1 matching over 8 bases. Losses at the gene ends were 5 bases for V and 3 bases for J; bases not matched to a gene: 8. Germline CDR1 reads MNHNS; CDR2 reads SASEGT. The CDR3 is 15 amino acids. The CDR3 region is CASSTGGLGDTEAFF. The CDR3 nucleotides read TGTGCCAGCAGTACAGGGGGGCTCGGGGACACTGAAGCTTTCTTT.

This clone was counted a few times. The V call is TRBV7-2, the J call TRBJ1-6, with 9 bases lining up with TRBD1. The V gene end was trimmed by 5 bases and the J gene end by 7 bases; junction bases not matched to a gene: 6. This CDR3 has 15 amino acids. Germline values: CDR1 SGHTA, CDR2 FQGNSA. CDR3 bases: TGTGCCAGCAGCCTCCTCGGGACAGGGAATTCACCCCTCCACTTT. Its protein product is CASSLLGTGNSPLHF.

This clone was counted between two and nine times. J is TRBJ2-1 and V is TRBV4-2, with D uncertain. Trimming removed 3 bases from V and 2 bases from J, with 14 bases in between. Germline V gives CDR1 LGHNA, CDR2 YNFKEQ. CDR3 size: 16 residues. The CDR3 protein is CASSQKGERPYNEQFF. CDR3 nucleotides: TGTGCCAGCAGCCAGAAAGGAGAAAGACCCTACAATGAGCAGTTCTTC.

This clone has more than one count but fewer than ten. This chain joins TRBV19 and TRBJ1-1, with a tentative D call TRBD1 (5 bases). V was pared by 1 base and J by 2 bases, with 8 bases between. The CDR3 covers 14 residues. The V gene's germline CDR1 is LNHDA and CDR2 SQIVND (reference sequence). CDR3 sequence: CASSIGQPNTEAFF. The DNA of the CDR3 is TGTGCCAGTAGTATAGGACAGCCTAACACTGAAGCTTTCTTT.

V is TRBV28 and J is TRBJ2-7, with TRBD2 matching over 10 bases. This CDR3 is built from 15 residues. Losses at the gene ends were 6 bases for V and 10 bases for J; bases not matched to a gene: 15. Germline CDR1 is MDHEN and CDR2 is SYDVKM. The CDR3 coding sequence is TGTGCCAGCAGCTCCGCATCCCGGACTAGCGGTTTCCAGTACTTC. Encoded protein: CASSSASRTSGFQYF.

V and J are TRBV6-5 and TRBJ2-7; a weak D match, TRBD2 (6 bases). Germline V gene data show CDR1 as MNHEY and CDR2 as SVGAGI. Trimming took off 6 bases at V and 2 bases at J, with 17 bases between the two ends. This CDR3 is built from 15 residues. In DNA form, the CDR3 reads TGTGCCAGCAGGGTATTTAGCGGATCAGCCTACGAGCAGTACTTC. It translates to CASRVFSGSAYEQYF.

This chain joins TRBV18 and TRBJ1-1, with D hard to call. Germline CDR1 reads KGHSH; CDR2 reads LQKENI. V lost 5 bases and J lost 4, with 11 bases in between. The CDR3 extends over 13 amino acids. CDR3 sequence reads: CASSSTSSTEAFF. The CDR3 DNA is TGTGCCAGCTCATCCACATCTTCCACTGAAGCTTTCTTT.

This chain joins TRBV4-2 and TRBJ2-6; 9 positions match TRBD1. CDR3 length: 19 residues. Germline V gene data show CDR1 as LGHNA and CDR2 as YNFKEQ. J lost 4 bases, V lost 3 bases, and 13 bases had no gene match. CDR3 protein: CASSQRVGQGISGANVLTF. The CDR3 DNA sequence: TGTGCCAGCAGCCAGAGGGTGGGACAGGGAATTTCCGGGGCCAACGTCCTGACTTTC.

The sample holds a few counts of this clone. The chain carries TRBV5-6 and TRBJ2-1; the match to TRBD2 covers 13 bases. The J segment lost 3 bases and the V segment lost 6 bases, leaving 6 bases of the junction unmatched. CDR1 is SGHDT and CDR2 is YYEEEE in the germline V gene. CDR3 length equals 16 residues. CDR3 bases: TGTGCCAGCACCAATGGACTAGCGGGGGACTACAATGAGCAGTTCTTC. The encoded protein is CASTNGLAGDYNEQFF.

The chain is built from TRBV18 and TRBJ1-2; D gene ambiguous. The V gene lost 5 bases and the J gene lost 6 bases, with 7 bases spanning the gap. The CDR3 contains 11 residues. CDR1 and CDR2 (germline): KGHSH, LQKENI. The CDR3 DNA sequence: TGTGCCAGCTCAGCCCCGGATGGCTACACCTTC. This gives the protein CASSAPDGYTF.

For the CDR3, the DNA is TGTGCCAGCAGTTCCATAGGGGGTGGCGAGCAGTACTTC. Its protein product is CASSSIGGGEQYF. The chain links TRBV2 to TRBJ2-7, with D tentatively TRBD1 (6 bases). Germline V gene data show CDR1 as SNHLY and CDR2 as FYNNEI. The CDR3 runs to 13 residues. The ends were cut back, 5 bases at V and 6 bases at J, with 14 bases in the middle.

This chain uses TRBV5-4 with TRBJ2-1, with 10 positions matching TRBD2. The CDR3 loop spans 15 amino acids. With 4 bases clipped from V and 4 bases from J, the junction kept 5 bases outside the gene matches. Germline loops: CDR1 SGHNT, CDR2 YYREEE (reference sequence). The CDR3 nucleotides are TGTGCCAGCAGCCTAGGACTAGCGGAGTACAATGAGCAGTTCTTC. Encoded protein: CASSLGLAEYNEQFF.